This TCR beta chain is drawn from a study of blood T cell repertoires in COVID-19. Across the whole study: From the United States, Italy and Spain came samples of acute and convalescent COVID-19.

Original data processing: How many nucleated cells were present was estimated from reference gene primer amplification. Method: immunoSEQ multiplex PCR; TCRdb's copy keeps in-frame clones and lacks some. The DNA was the basis for D and trimming; V, J and clone size are from that table. The repertoire consists of about 75,000 clones, with 70% to 90% occurring once and the leading ten covering about 5.7%. Germline V lookup: CDR1 MNHEY, CDR2 SVGEGT. CDR3 size: 12 residues. J was trimmed by 10 bases and V by 5 bases; bases with no gene match: 5. Those enrolled in Seattle joined during active infection and were followed longitudinally afterward.

V gene TRBV6-2 or TRBV6-3 combines with J gene TRBJ2-1; 7 nucleotides agree with TRBD2. Input material: peripheral blood. The TCR comes from a man older than 75 with COVID-19, enrolled during active disease. CDR3 protein: CASSLLAVEQFF. The CDR3 nucleotides read TGTGCCAGCAGTCTCCTAGCGGTGGAGCAGTTCTTC.